The text below deals with one T cell receptor beta chain. The antigen is undetermined. The treatment: approximately 18 received Ad26.COV2.S at low or high dose, single or two shots; roughly five received placebo; per-sample allocation not given. Sampling took place 63 days after the first vaccine or placebo injection. Trimming removed 6 bases from V and 0 bases from J, with 15 bases in between. This CDR3 has 16 residues. Germline CDR1 MNHEY, CDR2 SVGEGT. This entry belongs to a study of Ad26.COV2.S vaccination and SARS-CoV-2 variants. For the study at large: In the COV1001 trial, the donor was in the Ad26.COV2.S arm.

Whole-study findings and limits: Possibly, TCR breadth and depth analyses underestimated total T cell responses. Placebo recipients and vaccine recipients were similar in non-spike TCR breadth. Reported findings describe substantial breadth in spike-specific CD8+ and CD4+ T cell responses following vaccination.

Only in-frame clones appear in the TCRdb table, and some are missing; sequencing was by immunoSEQ multiplex PCR. The table shows around 310,000 clones, with 85% to 90% occurring only once. The source of this sequence is a person between 18 and 59 years old who received the Ad26.COV2.S COVID-19 vaccine or a placebo. The J gene is TRBJ1-3, the V gene TRBV6-2 or TRBV6-3; no firm D call. The sequenced sample was peripheral blood, obtained in a trial of Ad26.COV2.S vaccine versus placebo. The CDR3 nucleotides are TGTGCCAGCAGCCTCGTGCGACTGCCCTCTGGAAACACCATATATTTT. Protein sequence: CASSLVRLPSGNTIYF.